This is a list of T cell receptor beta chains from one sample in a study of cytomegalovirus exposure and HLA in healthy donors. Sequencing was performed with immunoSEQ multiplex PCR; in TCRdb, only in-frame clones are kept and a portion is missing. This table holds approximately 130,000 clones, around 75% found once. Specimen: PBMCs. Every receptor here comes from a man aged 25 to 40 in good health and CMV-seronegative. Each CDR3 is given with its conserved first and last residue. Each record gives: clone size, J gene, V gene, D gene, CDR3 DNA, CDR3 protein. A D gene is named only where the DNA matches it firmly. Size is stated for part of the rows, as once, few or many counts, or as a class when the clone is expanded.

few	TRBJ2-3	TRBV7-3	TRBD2	TGTGCCAGCAGCACTAGCGGGAGGGCCCAAGATACGCAGTATTTT	CASSTSGRAQDTQYF
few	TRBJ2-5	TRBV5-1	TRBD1	TGCGCCAGCAGCCCGATCCGACAGGGTAAAGAGACCCAGTACTTC	CASSPIRQGKETQYF
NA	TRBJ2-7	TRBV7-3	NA	TGTGCCAGCAGCTTTGGCGGTACCAGCTACGAGCAGTACTTC	CASSFGGTSYEQYF
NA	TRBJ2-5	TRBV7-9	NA	TGTGCCAGCAATAGCGTTAATCAAGAGACCCAGTACTTC	CASNSVNQETQYF
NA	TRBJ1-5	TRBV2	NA	TGTGCCAGCAGTGAGGCGGGCAGGATCAATCAGCCCCAGCATTTT	CASSEAGRINQPQHF
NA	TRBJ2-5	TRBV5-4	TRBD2	TGTGCCAGCAGCTTCGCCCCAACTAGCGCGCAAGAGACCCAGTACTTC	CASSFAPTSAQETQYF
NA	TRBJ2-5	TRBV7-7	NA	TGTGCTAGCAGCTTAATCACGAGCGGCCAAGAGACCCAGTACTTC	CASSLITSGQETQYF
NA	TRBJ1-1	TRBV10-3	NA	TGTGCCATCAGTGAGCCCGCTAGGGGCACTGAAGCTTTCTTT	CAISEPARGTEAFF
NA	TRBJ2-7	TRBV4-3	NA	TGCGCCAGCAGCCAAGACCCGGGAGACTACGAGCAGTACTTC	CASSQDPGDYEQYF
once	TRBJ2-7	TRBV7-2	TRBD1	TGTGCCAGCAGCCCGCGGACAGGGAGTGTGTACGAGCAGTACTTC	CASSPRTGSVYEQYF
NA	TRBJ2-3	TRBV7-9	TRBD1	TGTGCCAGCAGCTTAGATGAGGGGGCGCTGGCAGATACGCAGTATTTT	CASSLDEGALADTQYF
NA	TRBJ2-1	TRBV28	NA	TGTGCCAGCAGTTTATTCGCCAGGGCGAATGAGCAGTTCTTC	CASSLFARANEQFF
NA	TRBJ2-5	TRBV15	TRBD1	TGTGCCACCCGACAGGGATGGGAGACCCAGTACTTC	CATRQGWETQYF
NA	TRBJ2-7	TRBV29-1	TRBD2	TGCAGCGTAACTTATAGCGGGGCCTCCTACGAGCAGTACTTC	CSVTYSGASYEQYF
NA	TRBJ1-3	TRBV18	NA	TGTGCCAGCTCACCACCGGGGAGGTCTGGAAACACCATATATTTT	CASSPPGRSGNTIYF
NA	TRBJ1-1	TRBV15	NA	TGTGCCACCAGCAGAGATAGGAGAATGAACACTGAAGCTTTCTTT	CATSRDRRMNTEAFF
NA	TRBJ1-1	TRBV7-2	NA	TGTGCCAGCAGCTACACAGGGTCTGAAGCTTTCTTT	CASSYTGSEAFF
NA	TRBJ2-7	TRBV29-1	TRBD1	TGCAGCGCTTCCATTCCAGACAGGGGCGGTTCCTACGAGCAGTACTTC	CSASIPDRGGSYEQYF
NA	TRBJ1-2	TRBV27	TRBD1	TGTGCCAGCAGTTTGCAGGGGGTCTATGGCTACACCTTC	CASSLQGVYGYTF
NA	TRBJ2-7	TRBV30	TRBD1	TGTGCCTGGAGTGTAGGACAGGGTGGTTCCTACGAGCAGTACTTC	CAWSVGQGGSYEQYF
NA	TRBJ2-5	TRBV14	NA	TGTGCCAGCAGCCACCTGGACAGCAGAGAGACCCAGTACTTC	CASSHLDSRETQYF
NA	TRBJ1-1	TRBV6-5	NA	TGTGCCAGCAGTGCGGGGGGCCGGTACACTGAAGCTTTCTTT	CASSAGGRYTEAFF
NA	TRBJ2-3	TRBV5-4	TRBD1	TGTGCCAGCAGCTCAAACAGGGGTCCAGATACGCAGTATTTT	CASSSNRGPDTQYF
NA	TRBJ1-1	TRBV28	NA	TGTGCCAGCAGTTTATTCGAAAGCGAAGCTTTCTTT	CASSLFESEAFF
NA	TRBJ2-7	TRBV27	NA	TGTGCCAGCAGTGATCACAAGGGGTTCAGCTCCTACGAGCAGTACTTC	CASSDHKGFSSYEQYF
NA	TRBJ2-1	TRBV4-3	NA	TGCGCCAGCAGCCAAGCTTCCCAGGGCTGGAATGAGCAGTTCTTC	CASSQASQGWNEQFF
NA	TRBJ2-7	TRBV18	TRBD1	TGTGCCAGCTCACGAGACAGGGCCACTACCTACGAGCAGTACTTC	CASSRDRATTYEQYF
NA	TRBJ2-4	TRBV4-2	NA	TGTGCCAGCAGCCAAGGGTCGGGGGACTTAGCCAAAAACATTCAGTACTTC	CASSQGSGDLAKNIQYF
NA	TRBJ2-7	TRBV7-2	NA	TGTGCCAGCAGCCCTAGTCGGCGGGGAGTCTACGAGCAGTACTTC	CASSPSRRGVYEQYF
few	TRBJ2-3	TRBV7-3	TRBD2	TGTGCCAGCAGCTTCGCTAGCGGGGGGGGCACAGATACGCAGTATTTT	CASSFASGGGTDTQYF
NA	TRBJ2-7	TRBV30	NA	TGTGCCTGGAGTGTAACAAGACCGGGGGAGCAGTACTTC	CAWSVTRPGEQYF
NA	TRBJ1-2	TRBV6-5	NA	TGTGCCAGCAGTTGGACACAGGGAGTCTATGGCTACACCTTC	CASSWTQGVYGYTF
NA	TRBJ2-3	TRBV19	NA	TGTGCCAGTAGCAGCGGCGGTACGCAGTATTTT	CASSSGGTQYF
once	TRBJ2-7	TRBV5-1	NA	TGCGCCAGCAGCTTGGGGTTGGGGCACTACGAGCAGTACTTC	CASSLGLGHYEQYF
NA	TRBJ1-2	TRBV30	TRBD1	TGTGCCTGGGGACAGGGACTTGGCTACACCTTC	CAWGQGLGYTF
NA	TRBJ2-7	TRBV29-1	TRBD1	TGCAGCGTCGCCTCCGGGACAGCCACATCGGGGACCGAGCAGTACTTC	CSVASGTATSGTEQYF
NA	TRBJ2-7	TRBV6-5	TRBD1	TGTGCCAGCAGTTACTCGGGACAGGGAGGTTACGAGCAGTACTTC	CASSYSGQGGYEQYF
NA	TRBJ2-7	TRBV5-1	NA	TGCGCCAGCAGCTTGGAGGCGGGACCGTCCTACGAGCAGTACTTC	CASSLEAGPSYEQYF
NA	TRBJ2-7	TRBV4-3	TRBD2	TGCGCCAGCAGCCAAGGGACTAGCGGGGCCCGCTCCTACGAGCAGTACTTC	CASSQGTSGARSYEQYF
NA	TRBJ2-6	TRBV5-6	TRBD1	TGTGCCAGCAGCTTGGTCAGGGGGCATCTAACTGGGGCCAACGTCCTGACTTTC	CASSLVRGHLTGANVLTF
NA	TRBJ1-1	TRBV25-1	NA	TGTGCCAGCAGTGTTGACGGGGGGAACACTGAAGCTTTCTTT	CASSVDGGNTEAFF
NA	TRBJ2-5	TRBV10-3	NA	TGTGCCATCAGGTTCGGGGTGAAAGAGACCCAGTACTTC	CAIRFGVKETQYF
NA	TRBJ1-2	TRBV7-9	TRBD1	TGTGCCAGCAGCCAAAGGACAGGGCTTAACTATGGCTACACCTTC	CASSQRTGLNYGYTF